This entry is about one TCR beta chain. Its antigen is not known. CDR3 length equals 16 residues. The germline V gene has CDR1 SGHRS and CDR2 YFSETQ. V lost 4 bases and J lost 1, with 14 bases in between. Libraries were prepared by immunoSEQ multiplex PCR; TCRdb keeps only in-frame clonotypes and omits some of them. The sample shows fewer than 6,000 clones, just under 80% of them seen only once. This sample was taken from a study of immune cell composition in non-small cell lung cancer. Findings and caveats of the study: Lung squamous cell carcinoma tumours had significantly higher top 10 clone scores and productive clonality than lung adenocarcinoma. Roughly 82% of squamous and around 34% of adenocarcinoma cases had tumour-associated clones >0.5%. Overall clonality, unlike maximal tumour-associated clone frequency, did not predict TIL reactivity.

The chain links TRBV5-1 to TRBJ2-2, with D possibly TRBD1 on 7 matching bases. The receptor's source is a human donor with non-small cell lung cancer. The sequencing input was lung tumor tissue. Here the CDR3 reads CASSAGQSLNTGELFF. Here the CDR3 DNA reads TGCGCCAGCAGCGCGGGACAGAGCCTGAACACCGGGGAGCTGTTTTTT.